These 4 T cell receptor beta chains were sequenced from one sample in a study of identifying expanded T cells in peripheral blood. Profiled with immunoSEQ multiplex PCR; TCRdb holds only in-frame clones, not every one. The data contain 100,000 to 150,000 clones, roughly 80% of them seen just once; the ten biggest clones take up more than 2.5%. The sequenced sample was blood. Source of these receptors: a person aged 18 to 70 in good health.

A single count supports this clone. In DNA form, the CDR3 reads TGTGCCACCAGAGGGTGGCTTGAAGCTTTCTTT. It specifies CATRGWLEAFF. The V call is TRBV2, the J call TRBJ1-1, with D unclear. This CDR3 is 11 amino acids long. V was cut by 10 bases and J by 7 bases, with 13 bases left in between. From germline, CDR1 is SNHLY and CDR2 FYNNEI.

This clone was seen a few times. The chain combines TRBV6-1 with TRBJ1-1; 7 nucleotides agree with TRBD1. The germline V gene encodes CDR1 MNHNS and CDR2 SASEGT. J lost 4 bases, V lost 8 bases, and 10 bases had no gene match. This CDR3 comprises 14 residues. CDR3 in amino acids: CASSFDRVATEAFF. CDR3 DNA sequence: TGTGCCAGCTCCTTCGACAGGGTAGCCACTGAAGCTTTCTTT.

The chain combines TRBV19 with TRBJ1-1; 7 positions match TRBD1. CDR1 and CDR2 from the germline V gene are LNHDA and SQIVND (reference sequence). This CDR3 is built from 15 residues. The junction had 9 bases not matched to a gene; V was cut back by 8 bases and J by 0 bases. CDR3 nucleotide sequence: TGTGCCAGTCTGACCGGGACAGCGATGAACACTGAAGCTTTCTTT. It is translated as CASLTGTAMNTEAFF.

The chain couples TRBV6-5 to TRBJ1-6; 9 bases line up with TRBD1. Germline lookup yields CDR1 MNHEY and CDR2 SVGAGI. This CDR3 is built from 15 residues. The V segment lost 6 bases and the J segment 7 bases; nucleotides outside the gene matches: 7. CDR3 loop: CASSHLGQGNSPLHF. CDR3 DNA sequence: TGTGCCAGCAGCCACCTGGGACAGGGAAATTCACCCCTCCACTTT.